This T cell receptor (beta chain) appears in the sequencing data of a study of T cells in Graves' hyperthyroidism and ophthalmopathy. What was amplified from RNA transcripts were TCR beta CDR3 regions. The HTBI set primed first-round TCR CDR3 RT-PCR. TCRdb called the multiplex PCR reads again in MiXCR, with one record for every CDR3 protein. The repertoire has over 400,000 distinct CDR3 sequences, approximately 22% of them found once; the top ten carry approximately 54%. This clonotype was seen many times. J lost 8 bases, V lost 5 bases, and 11 bases had no gene match. CDR3 length equals 16 residues. Germline assignment: CDR1 SGHAT and CDR2 FQDESV (reference sequence).

The clonotype comes from a woman between 65 and 79 years old with Graves' ophthalmopathy. The sample comprised blood. The chain recombines TRBV11-1 with TRBJ2-1; 11 bases match TRBD2. The CDR3 nucleotides read TGTGCCAGCAGCCGTAGCGGGAGGGCCGCGTTGGATGAGCAGTTCTTC. It codes for CASSRSGRAALDEQFF.